The source of this T cell receptor (beta chain) is a study of control samples from healthy donors and cancer patients. Method: immunoSEQ multiplex PCR; TCRdb's copy keeps in-frame clones and lacks some. The table includes tens of thousands of clones, 70% detected once. Looked up from germline, CDR1 is WNHNN and CDR2 is SYGVQD (reference sequence). The CDR3 consists of 13 residues. The J segment lost 2 bases and the V segment lost 8 bases, leaving 5 bases of the junction unmatched. The sequencing input was formalin-fixed, paraffin-embedded tissue. This TCR derives from a male donor with melanoma. The gene calls are TRBV10-1 and TRBJ1-1, with 7 bases aligning to TRBD1. This chain's CDR3 is CASQRGLNTEAFF. The CDR3 DNA reads as TGCGCCAGCCAAAGGGGGCTTAACACTGAAGCTTTCTTT.